This T cell receptor (beta chain) is drawn from a study of blood T cell repertoires in COVID-19. Study information: PBMCs, B-cell-depleted T cells, or T cells were the source of the cDNA or gDNA that made up the material.

Germline V gives CDR1 MNHEY, CDR2 SVGAGI. The V segment lost 6 bases and the J segment 7 bases; nucleotides outside the gene matches: 5. The CDR3 is 14 residues long. Here immunoSEQ multiplex PCR was the method, and the copy in TCRdb shows in-frame clones only, minus some. The repertoire holds roughly 100,000 clones, around 90% seen once, with 3% in the top ten. Sequences were obtained from peripheral blood. The chain uses TRBV6-5 and TRBJ1-6; TRBD1 agrees at 8 bases. This clonotype was sampled from a man aged 50 to 59 with active or convalescent COVID-19. CDR3 sequence reads: CASRDREGNSPLHF. The CDR3 DNA reads TGTGCCAGCAGGGACAGGGAGGGAAATTCACCCCTCCACTTT.